The entry below describes one T cell receptor beta chain. This sample was included in a study of blood T cell repertoires in COVID-19. Study-level information: The United States, Italy and Spain were the sources of the acute and convalescent COVID-19 samples. Nucleic acid was either cDNA or gDNA, and it came from T cells, B-cell-depleted T cells, or PBMCs.

Authors' methods: From reference gene primer amplification, estimates of nucleated cell counts were derived. Using immunoSEQ multiplex PCR, the repertoire was profiled, and TCRdb retains in-frame clones only, with some absent. V and J calls and clone size are as listed in that table; D and trimming were resolved from the DNA. The sample yields some 75,000 clones, around 80% seen once. This CDR3 spans 14 amino acids. CDR1 is KGHSH and CDR2 is LQKENI in the germline V gene. Trimming removed 3 bases at V and 2 bases at J, with 10 bases between. Seattle's cohort entered during active infection and was followed longitudinally.

This clonotype was sampled from a man between 45 and 60 years old with COVID-19, enrolled during active disease. The J gene is TRBJ1-1, the V gene TRBV18, with a possible D match to TRBD1 (5 bases). Sequencing used peripheral blood. The CDR3 nucleotides are TGTGCCAGCTCACCCGGCAGGGATAACACTGAAGCTTTCTTT. Protein product: CASSPGRDNTEAFF.